This section outlines one TCR beta chain sequence together with its context. These data are taken from a study of blood T cell repertoires in COVID-19. Study processing details: Nucleated cell counts were estimated from reference gene primer amplification. Clones were sequenced by immunoSEQ multiplex PCR, and TCRdb holds only the in-frame ones, with some missing. Clone size and V and J calls were adopted from that table, with D and trimming inferred from the DNA. The repertoire holds 60,000 to 75,000 clones, with approximately 85% as singletons. The material sequenced was peripheral blood. The clonotype was recovered from a human donor in a cohort sampled during active COVID-19.

The CDR3 sequence: CASSQGLAEQFF. CDR3 DNA: TGTGCCAGCAGCCAAGGACTAGCTGAGCAGTTCTTC. The chain carries TRBV3-1 (or the pseudogene TRBV3-2) and TRBJ2-1, with TRBD2 matching over 7 bases. Looked up from germline, CDR1 is LGHDT and CDR2 is YNNKEL (reference sequence). The ends lost 1 base at V and 9 bases at J; junction bases unmatched: 0. The CDR3 spans 12 residues.